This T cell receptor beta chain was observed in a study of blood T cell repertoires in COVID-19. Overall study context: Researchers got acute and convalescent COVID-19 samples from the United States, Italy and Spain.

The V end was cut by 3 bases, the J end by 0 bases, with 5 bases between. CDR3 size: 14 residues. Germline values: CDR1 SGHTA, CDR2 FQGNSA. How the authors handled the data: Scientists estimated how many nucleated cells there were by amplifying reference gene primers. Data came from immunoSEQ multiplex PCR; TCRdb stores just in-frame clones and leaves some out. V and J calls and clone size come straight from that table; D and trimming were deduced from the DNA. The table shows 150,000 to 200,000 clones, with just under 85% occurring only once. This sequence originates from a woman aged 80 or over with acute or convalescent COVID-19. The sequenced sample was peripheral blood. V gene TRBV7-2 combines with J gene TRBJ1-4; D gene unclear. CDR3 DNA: TGTGCCAGCAGCTTGGGCCCAACTAATGAAAAACTGTTTTTT. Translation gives CASSLGPTNEKLFF.